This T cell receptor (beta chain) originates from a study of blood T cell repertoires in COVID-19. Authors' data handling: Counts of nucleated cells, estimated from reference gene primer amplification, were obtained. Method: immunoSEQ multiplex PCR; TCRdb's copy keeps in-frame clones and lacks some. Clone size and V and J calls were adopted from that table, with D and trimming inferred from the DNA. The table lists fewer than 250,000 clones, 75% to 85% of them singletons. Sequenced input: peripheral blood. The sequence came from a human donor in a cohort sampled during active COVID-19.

The CDR3 nucleotides read TGTGCCAGCAGTCAAAGGACGTGGTCTAGCGGGAACTACGAGCAGTACTTC. This codes for CASSQRTWSSGNYEQYF. The chain is built from TRBV6-6 and TRBJ2-7; TRBD2 agrees at 9 bases. Losses at the gene ends were 5 bases for V and 3 bases for J; bases not matched to a gene: 14. Germline lookup yields CDR1 MNHNY and CDR2 SVGAGI (reference sequence). The CDR3 runs 17 residues.